This TCR beta chain is drawn from a study of blood T cell repertoires in COVID-19. At the level of the study: PBMCs, B-cell-depleted T cells, or T cells were the source of the cDNA or gDNA that made up the material.

Researchers sorted participants into cohorts using their self-reported clinical history. Symptom resolution, clearance, or two negative PCRs marked donors in Cohort 3 as recovered. V was pared by 2 bases and J by 0 bases, with 7 bases of the junction left unmatched. Per the germline V gene, CDR1 is KGHDR and CDR2 is SFDVKD. The CDR3 consists of 17 residues. In the original analysis: Counts of nucleated cells, estimated from reference gene primer amplification, were obtained. Here immunoSEQ multiplex PCR was the method, and the copy in TCRdb shows in-frame clones only, minus some. V and J calls and clone size are those listed in that table; D and trimming were worked out from the DNA. This sample has about 370,000 clones, with around 91% found just once.

The J gene is TRBJ2-3, the V gene TRBV24-1, with 7 positions matching TRBD1. The sequencing input was PBMCs or T cells enriched from blood (not recorded which). This clonotype was obtained from a man between 18 and 35 years old who had recovered from COVID-19. The CDR3 loop is CATSDWLPGQSTDTQYF. DNA of the CDR3: TGTGCCACCAGTGATTGGTTACCGGGACAGAGCACAGATACGCAGTATTTT.